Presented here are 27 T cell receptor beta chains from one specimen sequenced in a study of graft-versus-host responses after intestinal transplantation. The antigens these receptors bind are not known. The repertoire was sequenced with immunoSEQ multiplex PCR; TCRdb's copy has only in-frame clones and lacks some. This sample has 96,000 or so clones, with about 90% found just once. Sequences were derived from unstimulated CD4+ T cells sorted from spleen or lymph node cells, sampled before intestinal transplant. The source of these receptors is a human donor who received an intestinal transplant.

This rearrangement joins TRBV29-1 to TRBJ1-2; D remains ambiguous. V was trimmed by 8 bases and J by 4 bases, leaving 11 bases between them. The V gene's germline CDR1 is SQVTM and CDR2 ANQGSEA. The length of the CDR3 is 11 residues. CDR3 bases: TGCAGCCTAAGTAGCTCCTATGGCTACACCTTC. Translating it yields CSLSSSYGYTF.

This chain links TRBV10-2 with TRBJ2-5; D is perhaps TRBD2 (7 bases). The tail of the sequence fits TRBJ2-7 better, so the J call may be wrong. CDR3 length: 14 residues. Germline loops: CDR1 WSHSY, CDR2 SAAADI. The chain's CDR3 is CASRQGGVAYEQYF. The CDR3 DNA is TGCGCCAGCAGACAGGGAGGGGTGGCCTACGAGCAGTACTTC.

The CDR3 DNA sequence: TGTGCCAGCAGCAGGGGTCTAATGGACACCGGGGAGCTGTTTTTT. It is translated as CASSRGLMDTGELFF. This sequence joins TRBV7-9 and TRBJ2-2; weak D call: TRBD1 (5 bases). CDR1 is SEHNR, CDR2 FQNEAQ, per germline (reference sequence). The V and J ends lost 5 bases and 3 bases respectively, with 13 bases between them. The CDR3 extends over 15 amino acids.

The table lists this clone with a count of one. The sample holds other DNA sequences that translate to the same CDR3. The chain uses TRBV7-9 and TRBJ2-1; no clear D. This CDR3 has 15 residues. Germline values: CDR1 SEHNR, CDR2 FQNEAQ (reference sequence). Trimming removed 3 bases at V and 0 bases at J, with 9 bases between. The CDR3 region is CASSLSSGSYNEQFF. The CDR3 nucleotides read TGTGCCAGCAGCTTGTCCTCGGGCTCCTACAATGAGCAGTTCTTC.

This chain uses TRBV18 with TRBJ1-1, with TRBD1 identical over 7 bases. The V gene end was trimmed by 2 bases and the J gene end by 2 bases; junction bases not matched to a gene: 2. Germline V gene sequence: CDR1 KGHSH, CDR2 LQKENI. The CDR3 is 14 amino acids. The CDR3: CASSPRGLNTEAFF. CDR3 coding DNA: TGTGCCAGCTCACCAAGGGGGCTTAACACTGAAGCTTTCTTT.

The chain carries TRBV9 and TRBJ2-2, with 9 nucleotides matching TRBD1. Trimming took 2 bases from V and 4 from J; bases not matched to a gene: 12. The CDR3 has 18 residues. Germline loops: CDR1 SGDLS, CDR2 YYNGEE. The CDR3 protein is CASSVTFGDRDGTGELFF. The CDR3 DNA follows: TGTGCCAGCAGCGTCACGTTTGGGGACAGGGATGGCACCGGGGAGCTGTTTTTT. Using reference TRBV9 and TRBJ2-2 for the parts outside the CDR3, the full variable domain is DSGVTQTPKHLITATGQRVTLRCSPRSGDLSVYWYQQSLDQGLQFLIQYYNGEERAKGNILERFSAQQFPDLHSELNLSSLELGDSALYFCASSVTFGDRDGTGELFFGEGSRLTVL.

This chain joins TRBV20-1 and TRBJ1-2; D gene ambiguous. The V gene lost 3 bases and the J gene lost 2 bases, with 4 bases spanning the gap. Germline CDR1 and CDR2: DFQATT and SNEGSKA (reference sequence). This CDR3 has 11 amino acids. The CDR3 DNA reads TGCAGTGCTAGGGAGAACTATGGCTACACCTTC. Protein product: CSARENYGYTF.

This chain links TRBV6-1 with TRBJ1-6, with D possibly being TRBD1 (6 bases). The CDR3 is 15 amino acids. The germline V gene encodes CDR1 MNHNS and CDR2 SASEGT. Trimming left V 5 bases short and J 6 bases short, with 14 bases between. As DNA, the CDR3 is TGTGCCAGCAGTCTAGGGGACACCGGTAATTCACCCCTCCACTTT. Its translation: CASSLGDTGNSPLHF.

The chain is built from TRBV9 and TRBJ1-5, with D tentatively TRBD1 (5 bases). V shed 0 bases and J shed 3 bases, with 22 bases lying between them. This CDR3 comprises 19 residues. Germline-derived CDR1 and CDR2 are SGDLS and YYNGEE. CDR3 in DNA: TGTGCCAGCAGCGTAGTAACAGGTGACCGACGAGAAATCAATCAGCCCCAGCATTTT. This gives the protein CASSVVTGDRREINQPQHF.

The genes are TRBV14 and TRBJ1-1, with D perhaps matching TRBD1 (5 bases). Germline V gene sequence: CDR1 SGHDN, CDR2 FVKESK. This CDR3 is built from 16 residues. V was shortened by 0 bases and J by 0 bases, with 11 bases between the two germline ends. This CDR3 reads CASSQEWGVLNTEAFF. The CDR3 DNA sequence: TGTGCCAGCAGCCAAGAATGGGGGGTACTGAACACTGAAGCTTTCTTT.

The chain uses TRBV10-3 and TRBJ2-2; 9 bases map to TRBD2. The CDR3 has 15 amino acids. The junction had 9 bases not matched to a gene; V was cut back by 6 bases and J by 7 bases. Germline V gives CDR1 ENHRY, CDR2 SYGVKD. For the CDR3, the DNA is TGTGCCATCAGCTCTGAAGCGGGAGGAGGCGGGGAGCTGTTTTTT. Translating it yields CAISSEAGGGGELFF.

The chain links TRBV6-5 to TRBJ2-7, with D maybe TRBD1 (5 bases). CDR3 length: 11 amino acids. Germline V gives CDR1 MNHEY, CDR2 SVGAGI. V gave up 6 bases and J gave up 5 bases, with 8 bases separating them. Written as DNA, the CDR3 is TGTGCCAGCAGCAGGGCCGACGAGCAGTACTTC. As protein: CASSRADEQYF.

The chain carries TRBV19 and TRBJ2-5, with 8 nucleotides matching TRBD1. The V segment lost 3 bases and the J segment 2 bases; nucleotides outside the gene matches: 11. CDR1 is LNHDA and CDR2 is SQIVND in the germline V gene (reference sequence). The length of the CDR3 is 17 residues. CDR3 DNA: TGTGCCAGTAGTATCAGATTCTCGCGACAGGGGCAAGAGACCCAGTACTTC. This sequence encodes CASSIRFSRQGQETQYF.

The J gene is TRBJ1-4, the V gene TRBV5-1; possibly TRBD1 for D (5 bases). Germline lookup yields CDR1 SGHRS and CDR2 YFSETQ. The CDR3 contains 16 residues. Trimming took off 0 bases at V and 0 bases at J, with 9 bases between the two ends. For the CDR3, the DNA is TGCGCCAGCAGCTTGGGGGAAGGGGCAACTAATGAAAAACTGTTTTTT. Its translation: CASSLGEGATNEKLFF.

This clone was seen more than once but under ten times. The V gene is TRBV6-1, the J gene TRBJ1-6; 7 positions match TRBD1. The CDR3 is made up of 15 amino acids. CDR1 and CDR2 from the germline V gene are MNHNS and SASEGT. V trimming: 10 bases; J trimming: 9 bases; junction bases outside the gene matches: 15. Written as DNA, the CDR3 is TGTGCCACCCACGAGGGAACAGGGGTCGGTTCACCCCTCCACTTT. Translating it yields CATHEGTGVGSPLHF.

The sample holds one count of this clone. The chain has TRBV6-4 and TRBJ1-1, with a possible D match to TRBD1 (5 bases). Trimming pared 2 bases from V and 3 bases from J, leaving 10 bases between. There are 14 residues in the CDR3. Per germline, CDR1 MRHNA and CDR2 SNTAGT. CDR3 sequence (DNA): TGTGCCAGCAGTGACGTCGGGGGGGACACTGAAGCTTTCTTT. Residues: CASSDVGGDTEAFF.

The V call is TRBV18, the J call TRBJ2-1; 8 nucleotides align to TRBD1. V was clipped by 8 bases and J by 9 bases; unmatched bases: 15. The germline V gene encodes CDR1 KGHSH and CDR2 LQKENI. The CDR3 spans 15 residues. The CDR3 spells CASEGQGGFVGEQFF. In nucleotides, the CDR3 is TGTGCCAGCGAAGGACAGGGCGGTTTTGTAGGTGAGCAGTTCTTC.

This CDR3 is CASSPDWGADTQYF. Here the CDR3 DNA reads TGTGCCAGCAGCCCCGATTGGGGCGCAGATACGCAGTATTTT. The gene calls are TRBV7-2 and TRBJ2-3, with D maybe TRBD1 (5 bases). V lost 5 bases and J lost 4, with 13 bases in between. Germline V CDR1 and CDR2: SGHTA, FQGNSA. The CDR3 has 14 residues.

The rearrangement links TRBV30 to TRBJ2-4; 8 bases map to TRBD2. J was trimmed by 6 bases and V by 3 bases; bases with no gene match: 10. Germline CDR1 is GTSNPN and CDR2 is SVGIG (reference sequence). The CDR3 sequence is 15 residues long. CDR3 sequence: CAWRLRGGRGNIQYF. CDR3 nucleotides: TGTGCCTGGAGACTTCGGGGGGGCCGGGGAAACATTCAGTACTTC.

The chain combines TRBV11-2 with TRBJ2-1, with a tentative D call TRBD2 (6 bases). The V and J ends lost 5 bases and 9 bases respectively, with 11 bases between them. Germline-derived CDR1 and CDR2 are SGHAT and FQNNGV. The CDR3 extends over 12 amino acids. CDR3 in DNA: TGTGCCAGCAGCGACCGGGGAGGTGAGCAGTTCTTC. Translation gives CASSDRGGEQFF.

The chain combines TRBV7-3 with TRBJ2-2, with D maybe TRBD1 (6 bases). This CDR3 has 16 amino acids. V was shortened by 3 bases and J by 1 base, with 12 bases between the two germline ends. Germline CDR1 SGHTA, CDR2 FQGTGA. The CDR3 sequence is CASSLGRTENTGELFF. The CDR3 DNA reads TGTGCCAGCAGCTTGGGGCGGACAGAGAACACCGGGGAGCTGTTTTTT.

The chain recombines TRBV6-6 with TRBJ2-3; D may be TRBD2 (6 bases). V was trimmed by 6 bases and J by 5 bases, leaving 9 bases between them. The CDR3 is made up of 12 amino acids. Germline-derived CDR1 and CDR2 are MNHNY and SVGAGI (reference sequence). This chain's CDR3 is CASRPGEDTQYF. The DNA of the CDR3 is TGTGCCAGCAGGCCGGGAGAAGATACGCAGTATTTT.

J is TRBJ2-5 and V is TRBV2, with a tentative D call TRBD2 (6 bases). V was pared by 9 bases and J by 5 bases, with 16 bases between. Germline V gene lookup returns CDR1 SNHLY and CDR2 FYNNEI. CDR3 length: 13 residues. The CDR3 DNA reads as TGTGCCAGTCGACGGGAGTTGGCGGAGACCCAGTACTTC. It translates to CASRRELAETQYF.

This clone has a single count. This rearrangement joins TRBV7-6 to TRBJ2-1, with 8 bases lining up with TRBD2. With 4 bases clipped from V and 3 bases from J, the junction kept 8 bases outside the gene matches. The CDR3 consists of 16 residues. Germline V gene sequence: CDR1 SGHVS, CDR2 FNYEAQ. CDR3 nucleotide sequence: TGTGCCAGCAGCTCTGTAGCGGGGCAATTCTACAATGAGCAGTTCTTC. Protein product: CASSSVAGQFYNEQFF.

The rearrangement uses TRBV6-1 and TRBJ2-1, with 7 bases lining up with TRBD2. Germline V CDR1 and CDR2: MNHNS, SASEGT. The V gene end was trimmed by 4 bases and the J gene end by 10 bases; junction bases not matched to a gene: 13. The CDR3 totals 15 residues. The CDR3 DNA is TGTGCCAGCAGTGGGTTAGCGGGCGGTAGGTCGGAGCAGTTCTTC. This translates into CASSGLAGGRSEQFF.

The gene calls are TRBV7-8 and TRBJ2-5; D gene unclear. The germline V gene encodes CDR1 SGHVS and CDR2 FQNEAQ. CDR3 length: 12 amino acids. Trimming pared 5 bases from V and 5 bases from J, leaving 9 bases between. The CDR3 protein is CASSPPQETQYF. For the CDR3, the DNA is TGTGCCAGCAGCCCCCCCCAGGAGACCCAGTACTTC.

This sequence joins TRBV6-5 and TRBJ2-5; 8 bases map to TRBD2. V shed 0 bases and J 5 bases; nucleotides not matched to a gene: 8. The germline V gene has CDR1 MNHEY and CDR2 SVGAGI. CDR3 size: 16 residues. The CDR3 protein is CASSYSGTRSAETQYF. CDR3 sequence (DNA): TGTGCCAGCAGTTACTCGGGGACTAGGAGTGCCGAGACCCAGTACTTC.